This T cell receptor (beta chain) appears in the sequencing data of a study of T cell responses to AZD1222 COVID-19 vaccine. Points from the study as a whole: Dominant at 160-218 and 743-854, vaccine-associated CD4 TCRs also spanned spike.

This clone was found a few times. What it binds is unknown. The germline V and J ends were trimmed by 0 bases and 7 bases, with 18 bases remaining between them. The CDR3 has 17 residues. Germline V CDR1 and CDR2: SNHLY, FYNNEI. Clones were sequenced by immunoSEQ multiplex PCR, and TCRdb holds only the in-frame ones, with some missing. Here the sample spans around 92,000 clones, approximately 84% being singletons. This specimen consisted of peripheral blood, obtained on day 0 of AZD1222 vaccination. This sequence joins TRBV2 and TRBJ1-4; possibly TRBD1 for D (5 bases). The clonotype comes from an adult in good health. CDR3 loop: CASSEAMGRGLAEKLFF. The CDR3 region has the DNA TGTGCCAGCAGTGAAGCGATGGGACGGGGTCTAGCTGAAAAACTGTTTTTT.